The rows below give T cell receptor beta chains drawn from one sample of a study of tumor-infiltrating lymphocytes in primary liver carcinoma. In TCRdb, the multiplex PCR reads were re-called with MiXCR into one record per CDR3 protein. The table shows approximately 330,000 distinct CDR3 sequences, with 65% occurring only once. Material: peripheral blood. Source of these receptors: a man aged 40-55 years with primary liver carcinoma and hepatitis B virus infection. The conserved cysteine and the conserved F or W are not part of the CDR3 here.

>TRBJ2-7|TRBV11-1
ASSLIPPSEQY
>TRBJ2-3|TRBV6-5
ASSYDQATGTDTQY
>TRBJ1-1|TRBV7-9
ASIQGDTEAF
>TRBJ2-7|TRBV30
AWGGSADEQY
>TRBJ1-2|TRBV30
AWSLGRANYGYT
>TRBJ1-5|TRBV9
ASSGGYSNQPQH
>TRBJ2-3|TRBV12-3/TRBV12-4
ASSSAEPTDTQY
>TRBJ2-2|TRBV11-2
ASSLWHRELF
>TRBJ2-7|TRBV7-9
ASSLAGGYEQC
>TRBJ2-3|TRBV4-2
ASSQEAAPRTNTQY
>TRBJ1-2|TRBV6-5
ASSTSGVYT
>TRBJ1-5|TRBV6-5
ASSPLRYSNQPQH
>TRBJ2-3|TRBV11-2
ASSLERAGVADTQY
>TRBJ1-2|TRBV7-9
ASSPTGVDGYT
>TRBJ1-2|TRBV6-5
ASSYSGIANYGYT
>TRBJ2-1|TRBV7-8
ASSSTPGTGNEQF
>TRBJ2-4|TRBV29-1
SVGTGTGAH
>TRBJ1-5|TRBV29-1
SVAGTQNQPQH
>TRBJ2-7|TRBV6-5
ASSYGVLAGQYEQY
>TRBJ2-7|TRBV29-1
SVETLHEQY
>TRBJ2-1|TRBV19
ASSISREQF
>TRBJ1-5|TRBV12-3/TRBV12-4
ASSSSDQPQH
>TRBJ2-7|TRBV4-1
ASSPPNSVQY
>TRBJ2-1|TRBV7-9
ASSRRGENEQF
>TRBJ1-4|TRBV9
ASNVQQGADEKLF
>TRBJ1-1|TRBV12-3/TRBV12-4
ASRLQGEAF
>TRBJ2-7|TRBV12-3/TRBV12-4
ASTMVPYEQY
>TRBJ2-1|TRBV5-5
ASRPQGGVNGQF